Following are 19 T cell receptor beta chains from one sample sequenced in a study of molecular identifiers for immune sequencing clone quantification. TCRdb passed the PCR reads through MiXCR, listing each CDR3 protein once. The repertoire has hundreds of thousands of distinct CDR3 sequences, roughly 27% of them found once; the top ten carry about 0.8%. The specimen sequenced was naive CD8+ T cells from blood, with Jurkat cell RNA spiked in. Sample subset: FACS-sorted CD8+CD4-CCR7+CD45RA+ naive T cells. The receptors were gathered from a human donor in good health. Some libraries in this study had Jurkat cell RNA spiked in.

This clonotype was recorded once. A much larger clone lies one base from this, so it may be a read error. This rearrangement joins TRBV5-6 to TRBJ1-5; 8 positions match TRBD1. Germline V gene lookup returns CDR1 SGHDT and CDR2 YYEEEE. CDR3 size: 13 residues. DNA for the CDR3: TGTGCCAACAGCGATAACAGGGGGCAGCCCCAGCATTTT. Encoded protein: CANSDNRGQPQHF.

In its sample, this clonotype was seen a few times. The chain joins TRBV19 to TRBJ2-2; D unresolved. Trimming left V 0 bases short and J 3 bases short, with 8 bases between. Germline CDR1 LNHDA, CDR2 SQIVND (reference sequence). The CDR3 is 15 residues long. CDR3 DNA sequence: TGTGCCAGTAGTATAGACGGTGGTGACACCGGGGAGCTGTTTTTT. It is translated as CASSIDGGDTGELFF.

This clonotype has ten or more counts. The rearrangement joins TRBV24-1 to TRBJ2-7; 12 nucleotides align to TRBD2. CDR1 is KGHDR and CDR2 is SFDVKD in the germline V gene. Germline trimming cut 6 bases from V and 3 bases from J; bases unmatched to any gene: 5. The CDR3 runs 15 residues. The chain's CDR3 is CATSSPGLAGYEQYF. The CDR3 DNA sequence: TGTGCCACCAGTTCACCGGGACTAGCGGGCTACGAGCAGTACTTC.

This clonotype turned up a few times. The V gene is TRBV11-2, the J gene TRBJ2-2; maybe TRBD1 (8 bases). This CDR3 is built from 15 residues. V lost 3 bases to trimming and J lost 6 bases, with 14 bases between them. Germline CDR1 and CDR2: SGHAT and FQNNGV. The DNA of the CDR3 is TGTGCCAGCAGCTTCACAGGGGGGAGGGCCGGGGAGCTGTTTTTT. Protein sequence: CASSFTGGRAGELFF.

This clonotype was seen a few times. The chain couples TRBV7-9 to TRBJ2-7; tentative D call: TRBD1 (5 bases). CDR3 length: 15 amino acids. Germline CDR1 SEHNR, CDR2 FQNEAQ (reference sequence). Deletions cut 3 bases from V and 3 bases from J, with 15 bases between. CDR3 loop: CASSLGRNFNYEQYF. CDR3 coding DNA: TGTGCCAGCAGCTTGGGGCGGAACTTCAACTACGAGCAGTACTTC.

There are many counts of this clonotype. The chain carries TRBV7-9 and TRBJ2-3; D may be TRBD1 (7 bases). The CDR3 spans 19 residues. V was trimmed by 5 bases and J by 3 bases, leaving 27 bases between them. CDR1 SEHNR and CDR2 FQNEAQ come from the germline V gene (reference sequence). The CDR3 DNA reads as TGTGCCAGCAGCGATACTTTAACTTGGACAGGCGGGATTACAGATACGCAGTATTTT. Protein: CASSDTLTWTGGITDTQYF. Drawing the rest from reference TRBV7-9 and TRBJ2-3, the complete variable domain is DTGVSQNPRHKITKRGQNVTFRCDPISEHNRLYWYRQTLGQGPEFLTYFQNEAQLEKSRLLSDRFSAERPKGSFSTLEIQRTEQGDSAMYLCASSDTLTWTGGITDTQYFGPGTRLTVL.

In its sample, this clonotype was seen many times. This chain joins TRBV4-1 and TRBJ2-7; D tentatively reads TRBD1 or TRBD2 (5 bases each). V lost 4 bases and J 4 bases, leaving 11 bases between the germline ends. Germline lookup yields CDR1 MGHRA and CDR2 YSYEKL. The CDR3 sequence is 13 residues long. The CDR3: CASSPGPQYEQYF. The CDR3 DNA is TGCGCCAGCAGCCCGGGGCCTCAGTACGAGCAGTACTTC.

This clonotype appeared a few times. V gene TRBV19 combines with J gene TRBJ2-7; D might be TRBD1 (6 bases). Germline V CDR1 and CDR2: LNHDA, SQIVND (reference sequence). V dropped 7 bases and J dropped 1 base, with 11 bases sitting between them. The CDR3 is 13 residues long. CDR3 bases: TGTGCCAGTAATTCAGGGGATTCCTACGAGCAGTACTTC. Its translation: CASNSGDSYEQYF.

This clonotype has more than one count but fewer than ten. The V and J genes are TRBV5-1 and TRBJ2-7; 7 bases align to TRBD2. J lost 1 base, V lost 1 base, and 11 bases had no gene match. From germline, CDR1 is SGHRS and CDR2 YFSETQ. The CDR3 spans 17 residues. The CDR3 region has the DNA TGCGCCAGCAGCTTGCGGGGGGTCCAGAAGAGGTCCTACGAGCAGTACTTC. It encodes CASSLRGVQKRSYEQYF.

The chain's CDR3 is CASSPRELTDTQYF. CDR3 DNA sequence: TGTGCCAGCAGCCCCCGGGAACTCACAGATACGCAGTATTTT. The V call is TRBV7-3, the J call TRBJ2-3; TRBD2 is a possible D gene (5 bases). Germline CDR1 and CDR2: SGHTA and FQGTGA. The CDR3 totals 14 residues. V was trimmed by 5 bases and J by 2 bases, leaving 11 bases between them.

J is TRBJ2-3 and V is TRBV3-1; 7 bases align to TRBD1. The germline V gene has CDR1 LGHDT and CDR2 YNNKEL (reference sequence). This CDR3 has 17 amino acids. Trimming cost V 0 bases and J 2 bases; bases outside gene matches: 8. The CDR3 sequence is CASSQDRGGAVTDTQYF. CDR3 DNA: TGTGCCAGCAGCCAAGACCGAGGGGGCGCGGTCACAGATACGCAGTATTTT.

As regards this clonotype: A much larger clone lies a single base off, so this may be a read error. The V call is TRBV11-2, the J call TRBJ2-3; 7 bases match TRBD1. This CDR3 comprises 15 residues. The germline V gene has CDR1 SGHAT and CDR2 FQNNGV. With V trimmed by 8 bases and J by 1 base, 9 bases remained unmatched. The CDR3 nucleotides are TGTGCCAGCGGACAAGGGACAGCCCGCACAGATACGCAGTATTTT. It yields the protein CASGQGTARTDTQYF.

The chain carries TRBV7-9 and TRBJ2-7; TRBD2 might be the D (6 bases). Trimming removed 5 bases at V and 4 bases at J, with 21 bases between. This CDR3 is 16 amino acids long. Germline values: CDR1 SEHNR, CDR2 FQNEAQ (reference sequence). CDR3 protein: CASSPPQGGKGYEQYF. The CDR3 DNA is TGTGCCAGCAGCCCGCCCCAAGGCGGGAAGGGTTACGAGCAGTACTTC.

This clonotype was observed many times. The rearrangement joins TRBV6-6 to TRBJ2-1; D unresolved. V lost 7 bases and J 5 bases, leaving 6 bases between the germline ends. This CDR3 is built from 11 residues. Germline CDR1 MNHNY, CDR2 SVGAGI (reference sequence). This chain's CDR3 is CASNQDNEQFF. The CDR3 coding sequence is TGTGCCAGCAACCAGGACAATGAGCAGTTCTTC.

As to this clonotype: Without the conserved terminal phenylalanine or tryptophan, this CDR3 likely stems from a read error. The V and J genes are TRBV6-2 or TRBV6-3 and TRBJ2-7, with D unresolved. The CDR3 totals 14 residues. Trimming shortened V by 3 bases and J by 2 bases, and 11 bases separated the two germline ends. Germline loops: CDR1 MNHEY, CDR2 SVGEGT. The CDR3 DNA sequence: TGTGCCAGCAGTTATCGCAACATAGCCTACGAGCAGTACATC. It is translated as CASSYRNIAYEQYI.

The chain has TRBV6-2 or TRBV6-3 and TRBJ2-5; the D gene is possibly TRBD2 (5 bases). The V end lost 7 bases, the J end lost 3 bases, and 12 bases lay between the germline ends. This CDR3 has 13 residues. Germline loops: CDR1 MNHEY, CDR2 SVGEGT. Written as DNA, the CDR3 is TGTGCCAGCAATAGAGGACTGGAAGAGACCCAGTACTTC. Translating gives CASNRGLEETQYF.

At least ten counts were recorded for this clonotype. In DNA, the CDR3 is TGTGCCAGTAGTCCGGGGGCTCGATCCTACGAGCAGTACTTC. Its translation: CASSPGARSYEQYF. The chain has TRBV19 and TRBJ2-7; tentatively, D is TRBD1 or TRBD2 (6 bases each). CDR1 LNHDA and CDR2 SQIVND come from the germline V gene (reference sequence). Between the trimmed V and J ends, which lost 5 bases and 1 base, there was a span of 12 bases. CDR3 length equals 14 residues.

This clonotype turned up a few times. The chain has TRBV27 and TRBJ2-7; D remains ambiguous. Deletions cut 4 bases from V and 2 bases from J, with 18 bases between. The germline gives CDR1 MNHEY, CDR2 SMNVEV (reference sequence). The CDR3 contains 16 residues. In DNA form, the CDR3 reads TGTGCCAGCAGTTCCAGGTGGCAGCTAGACGCCTACGAGCAGTACTTC. This sequence encodes CASSSRWQLDAYEQYF.

This clonotype came up a few times. The CDR3 here is CASSPVGPSRVADTQYF. CDR3 nucleotide sequence: TGTGCCAGCAGTCCCGTAGGGCCCTCTCGGGTAGCAGATACGCAGTATTTT. The gene calls are TRBV12-3 or TRBV12-4 and TRBJ2-3, with no clear D. This CDR3 is 17 amino acids long. V was pared by 5 bases and J by 4 bases, with 22 bases between.